This TCR beta chain was recovered during a study of T cell responses to AZD1222 COVID-19 vaccine (dated by TCRdb to the early 2020s). Concerning the study at large: A total of just over 230 trial participants underwent TCR sequencing, of whom roughly 210 had received two doses of AZD1222 and 26 had received two doses of the MenACWY control vaccine. Trial participants were enrolled into age subgroups of 18-55, 56-69 and 70-plus years, which contained about 150, 28 and 57 TCR-sequenced participants, respectively. Paper-wide results and their limitations: The 56-69-year group was small, and its depth increase did not reach significance, likely because of low power. The vaccine-associated CD4 TCRs covered the entire spike protein, and the dominant responses fell in regions 160-218 and 743-854. Only six AZD1222 recipients were SARS-CoV-2 seropositive at baseline, limiting conclusions about previously exposed vaccinees. Epitopes outside the regions mutated in the B.1.351 and B.1.1.7 variants were reportedly recognized by nearly half of the unique spike-specific TCRs. Because no day 14 peak-response samples were available, the repertoires could be characterized only after the peak T cell response. Participants were mostly white British, with more females than males. The authors suggested clonal diversity may have been underestimated. A significant rise in spike-specific TCR breadth and depth was observed after two AZD1222 doses relative to day 0 and relative to MenACWY recipients.

As to this clone: Its cognate antigen has yet to be identified. Nothing much larger sits one base from this clone, and base qualities are not available.

The time point label on this specimen signifies: baseline before first vaccination. This specimen's treatment or condition label, interpreted: meningococcal conjugate vaccine given as trial control. Vaccinee samples came from UK trials COV001 and COV002, including a single-blind randomized controlled phase 2/3 trial of AZD1222 (ChAdOx1 nCoV-19) in healthy adults. For TCRbeta chain sequencing, PBMC samples from trial participants were taken at day 0 and at day 28 after the second dose. V and J are truncated by 2 bases and 4 bases respectively, leaving an intervening sequence of 13 bases. The CDR3 goes from the cysteine to the phenylalanine over 15 residues. CDR3 DNA is the only sequence kept; it has 45 bases, read in frame from the first base. CDR1 and CDR2, looked up from the germline V gene (reference sequence), are SGHKS and YYEKEE. The CDR3 regions of human TCRbeta chains were analyzed by immunosequencing. As for the original processing: Repertoire TCRs were matched against a reference library of SARS-CoV-2-specific TCRs generated with the MIRA antigen-specificity platform. Breadth was defined as the fraction of unique TCRs that were SARS-CoV-2-associated. Depth was defined as the fraction of total T cells that were SARS-CoV-2-associated. Using the MIRA data, each spike-specific TCR was assigned both to the spike region to which the TCR was reactive and to a CD4 or CD8 class. Log10-transformed breadth and depth values were compared by one-way ANOVA with Sidak's multiple comparisons tests. In its TCRdb copy, this immuneACCESS table keeps in-frame sequences only and misses some clones. Where compared with another copy, unresolved V genes explain less than half of these, and the others have no known cause. Clone size and V and J calls were adopted from that table, with D and trimming inferred from the DNA. This sample has about 140,000 clones in its table, and roughly 93% of those were observed once. Over 0.85% of the sample is held by the ten biggest clonotypes.

The rearranged segments are TRBV5-5 and TRBJ1-5; 6 matching bases give a weak D call of TRBD1. This TCR was recovered from an adult in good health. The sample in question was peripheral blood, obtained on day 0 of MenACWY control vaccination. The DNA sequence reads TGTGCCAGCAGCTTAAGACAGGTCGGGAATCAGCCCCAGCATTTT. The encoded protein is CASSLRQVGNQPQHF.